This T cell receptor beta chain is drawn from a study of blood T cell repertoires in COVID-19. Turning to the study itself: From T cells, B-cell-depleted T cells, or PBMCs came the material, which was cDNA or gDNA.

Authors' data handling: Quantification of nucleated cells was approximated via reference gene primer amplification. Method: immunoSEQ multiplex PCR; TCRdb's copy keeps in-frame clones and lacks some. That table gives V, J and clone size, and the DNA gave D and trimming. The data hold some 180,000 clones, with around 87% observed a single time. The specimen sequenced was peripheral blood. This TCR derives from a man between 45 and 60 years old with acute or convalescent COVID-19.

CDR3 region: CASADGTSGYNEQFF. The CDR3 DNA sequence: TGTGCCAGCGCTGACGGGACTAGCGGTTACAATGAGCAGTTCTTC. The chain combines TRBV27 with TRBJ2-1, with TRBD2 matching over 11 bases. Germline-derived CDR1 and CDR2 are MNHEY and SMNVEV (reference sequence). V shed 8 bases and J 4 bases; nucleotides not matched to a gene: 7. The CDR3 is 15 residues long.